This T cell receptor (beta chain) derives from a study of cytomegalovirus exposure and HLA in healthy donors. Study-level information: About 85 million unique TCRs from HLA-typed donors were held in an early release of data. Findings and limits, study-wide: Further analysis, carried out later, found HLA-associated TCR beta chains more clonally expanded than equally common other chains.

CDR3 length equals 14 residues. Germline V gene sequence: CDR1 KGHSH, CDR2 LQKENI. Trimming pared 4 bases from V and 7 bases from J, leaving 13 bases between. Note on this clone: Its antigen is still unknown.

A multiplex PCR was run with 60 Vbeta primers and 13 Jbeta primers. The protocol was immunoSEQ multiplex PCR, while the TCRdb copy is restricted to in-frame clones and leaves out a portion. This table lists 35,000 to 50,000 clones. The chain couples TRBV18 to TRBJ2-2, with D unclear. The sequence was collected from a male donor in good health and CMV-seronegative. Input material: PBMCs. CDR3 sequence (DNA): TGTGCCAGCTCACTGAACAGTGGTGGCGGGGAGCTGTTTTTT. The encoded protein is CASSLNSGGGELFF. The full variable domain, completed using reference TRBV18 and TRBJ2-2, is NAGVMQNPRHLVRRRGQEARLRCSPMKGHSHVYWYRQLPEEGLKFMVYLQKENIIDESGMPKERFSAEFPKEGPSILRIQQVVRGDSAAYFCASSLNSGGGELFFGEGSRLTVL.